This T cell receptor beta chain was identified in a study of control samples from healthy donors and cancer patients. Some clones are missing from TCRdb's copy, which holds only in-frame ones; the method was immunoSEQ multiplex PCR. The sample yields roughly 130,000 clones, about 93% seen once. V dropped 0 bases and J dropped 3; count of bases not matched to a gene: 5. Germline V CDR1 and CDR2: ENHRY, SYGVKD. This CDR3 is built from 17 residues. Sequenced input: blood. The J gene is TRBJ2-1, the V gene TRBV10-3, with 10 positions matching TRBD2. The receptor comes from a man aged 18 to 29 in good health. DNA for the CDR3: TGTGCCATCAGTGAGTCCCAACTAGCGGGGATCTACAATGAGCAGTTCTTC. Residues: CAISESQLAGIYNEQFF.